This T cell receptor beta chain was recorded in a study of T cells after yellow fever vaccination. Study-wide results and limits: Reappearance after the booster was observed for most primary-vaccination clones (roughly 97% CD4, roughly 88% CD8).

Via MiXCR, TCRdb re-called the 5' RACE reads, giving one row per CDR3 protein. Of some 320,000 distinct CDR3 sequences in the sample, about 10% were seen once. Details on this clonotype: The antigen is not known.

Germline V gene sequence: CDR1 SGHTA, CDR2 FQGTGA. This CDR3 has 13 amino acids. Trimming removed 6 bases at V and 5 bases at J, with 10 bases between. This sequence originates from a man in his late teens or twenties who received the YFV17D yellow fever vaccine. This specimen was CD4+ T cells sorted from PBMCs, taken 45 days after the yellow fever booster vaccination. The J gene is TRBJ2-2, the V gene TRBV7-3; D is uncertain. CDR3 residues: CASSSGATGELFF. CDR3 bases: TGTGCCAGCAGTTCAGGTGCTACCGGGGAGCTGTTTTTT.